The clone carrying this T cell receptor (beta chain) was observed at least ten times. Its target is not known. The entry originates in a study of CD8 T cells in ankylosing spondylitis. Trimming took 0 bases from V and 9 from J; bases not matched to a gene: 0. Germline CDR1 and CDR2: SGDLS and YYNGEE. The CDR3 consists of 13 residues. Study-wide points: According to the report, clones linked to the disease were significantly enriched in matched synovial fluid samples taken from ankylosing spondylitis patients. What seemed typical of ankylosing spondylitis blood was a TCR beta motif built from roughly 8 highly homologous variants. In peripheral blood, disease-linked CD8+ clones occurred at relatively low frequencies.

Quantitative 5'-RACE with molecular barcodes produced the TCR beta libraries. TCRdb ran MiXCR on the 5' RACE reads and lists one entry per CDR3 protein. The sample yields 35,000 to 50,000 distinct CDR3 sequences, over 3.5% seen once. This sequence originates from a female donor with ankylosing spondylitis or in good health (not recorded which). Sequenced input: blood, either unsorted or a sorted T cell fraction (not recorded which). V and J are TRBV9 and TRBJ1-6; 7 positions agree with TRBD1. The CDR3 nucleotides read TGTGCCAGCAGCGTAGACAGGGGTTCACCCCTCCACTTT. This codes for CASSVDRGSPLHF.